The T cell receptor beta chain described here comes from a study of tissue T cells after allogeneic stem cell transplantation. Concerning this clone itself: Its cognate antigen is unknown. Gene names are the mouse ones. The read terminates 1 residue before the CDR3 end, so the remaining end is supplied by the germline J gene.

This table comes from immunoSEQ multiplex PCR, and its TCRdb copy is limited to in-frame clones, with some not included. Among about 11,000 clones, approximately 38% were seen once, and the ten largest hold under 2%. Findings and caveats of the study: Motif-based clustering found tissue-specific repertoire signatures shared across patients, though few clones were shared.

Trimming removed 2 bases at V and 0 bases at J, with 1 base between. The V gene's germline CDR1 is SGHSA and CDR2 FRNQAP. CDR3 size: 13 residues. The sample's time point: mouse harvest day 7 after allogeneic transplant. The graft held 10^6 splenic CD5+ T cells and 10^7 T-cell-depleted bone marrow cells. Mice had MHC-mismatched B6 into BALB/c GVHD, sampled day 7 or 14. Sequenced sample: skin. This TCR came from a female BALB/c mouse given C57BL/6 T cells with graft-versus-host disease after an allogeneic hematopoietic cell transplant. The chain links TRBV16 to TRBJ1-4, with D hard to call. The sequenced part of the CDR3 DNA is TGTGCAAGCAGCTTATTTTCCAACGAAAGATTATTT. Translated, it gives CASSLFSNERLF. The full-length CDR3 reads as CASSLFSNERLFF. Drawing the rest from reference TRBV16 and TRBJ1-4, the complete variable domain is NAGVIQTPRHKVTGKGQEATLWCEPISGHSAVFWYRQTIVQGLEFLTYFRNQAPIDDSGMPKERFSAQMPNQSHSTLKIQSTQPQDSAVYLCASSLFSNERLFFGHGTKLSVL.